This record covers a single T cell receptor beta chain. What it binds is not known. The PCR made use of 60 Vbeta and 13 Jbeta primers. Generated by immunoSEQ multiplex PCR, the TCRdb table keeps only in-frame clones and is missing some. The top ten clones hold about a tenth of a sample with some 100,000 clones, 70% to 85% of them seen once. The sample is drawn from a study of cytomegalovirus exposure and HLA in healthy donors. Germline CDR1 and CDR2: SGDLS and YYNGEE. Trimming removed 4 bases from V and 0 bases from J, with 16 bases in between. This CDR3 is 16 amino acids long. Overall study results and limits: Information on immune exposure was restricted to one variable (CMV serostatus). A later analysis linked a missense DCLRE1C variant to TCR beta V- and J-gene trimming. Later work found that TCR association rates differed between HLA loci; DRB1 had the most and HLA-C the fewest. Around 160 TCR beta chains were listed as cytomegalovirus-associated.

Sequencing used PBMCs. The chain couples TRBV9 to TRBJ2-5, with D possibly TRBD2 on 6 matching bases. The source is a man aged 35-49 years in good health and CMV-seropositive. The CDR3 DNA reads TGTGCCAGCAGCTCCCCGAGTAGCGGCAACCAAGAGACCCAGTACTTC. Its protein is CASSSPSSGNQETQYF.